These 32 T cell receptor beta chains originate from one sample sequenced in a study of beta chain features in type 1 diabetes. Expressed TCRB transcripts got sequenced, as all isolated RNA was reverse transcribed. TCRdb keeps only in-frame clones here, not all; method: immunoSEQ multiplex PCR. Of some 150,000 clones in the sample, 11% were seen once. Material for sequencing was central memory CD4+ T cells from blood. The receptors derive from a man between 18 and 35 years old in good health.

The chain employs TRBV5-5 and TRBJ2-5; a weak D match, TRBD2 (6 bases). This CDR3 is built from 13 residues. The germline V gene encodes CDR1 SGHKS and CDR2 YYEKEE (reference sequence). Trimming removed 2 bases from V and 2 bases from J, with 7 bases in between. CDR3 protein: CASSFGSQETQYF. The CDR3 bases are TGTGCCAGCAGCTTCGGGAGTCAAGAGACCCAGTACTTC.

This clone was seen more than once but under ten times. The V call is TRBV29-1, the J call TRBJ1-2; possibly TRBD1 for D (5 bases). V gave up 2 bases and J gave up 2 bases, with 12 bases separating them. Germline values: CDR1 SQVTM, CDR2 ANQGSEA. The CDR3 spans 14 residues. The CDR3 sequence is CSVERAGRNYGYTF. In DNA form, the CDR3 reads TGCAGCGTTGAAAGGGCAGGGCGGAACTATGGCTACACCTTC.

The rearrangement links TRBV5-1 to TRBJ1-5; maybe TRBD1 (5 bases). This CDR3 contains 16 residues. Germline loops: CDR1 SGHRS, CDR2 YFSETQ. V lost 4 bases, J lost 2 bases, and 16 bases lay in between. This CDR3 reads CASSLQGLGGNQPQHF. The CDR3 DNA reads TGCGCCAGCAGCCTCCAGGGTTTGGGAGGCAATCAGCCCCAGCATTTT.

This clone was counted a few times. This chain links TRBV7-2 with TRBJ2-7; TRBD1 agrees at 8 bases. The CDR3 sequence is 15 residues long. V dropped 0 bases and J dropped 2; count of bases not matched to a gene: 3. The germline V gene has CDR1 SGHTA and CDR2 FQGNSA. This chain's CDR3 is CASSLAQDRAYEQYF. DNA of the CDR3: TGTGCCAGCAGCTTAGCCCAGGACAGGGCCTACGAGCAGTACTTC.

This clone was seen ten or more times. The chain carries TRBV28 and TRBJ2-3, with unresolved D. CDR3 length: 17 residues. The germline V gene has CDR1 MDHEN and CDR2 SYDVKM. V was cut by 7 bases and J by 4 bases, with 24 bases left in between. The DNA for the CDR3 is TGTGCCAGCACCCACTTGCGGCTGTTGAAAAAGGCAGATACGCAGTATTTT. Translation gives CASTHLRLLKKADTQYF.

This clone has at least ten counts. This specimen includes other DNA sequences encoding the same CDR3. This chain links TRBV30 with TRBJ2-1, with D unclear. The ends were cut back, 4 bases at V and 10 bases at J, with 11 bases in the middle. Germline CDR1 is GTSNPN and CDR2 is SVGIG (reference sequence). The CDR3 is 11 residues long. CDR3 region: CAWTGRGEQFF. The CDR3 DNA reads TGTGCCTGGACCGGGCGAGGAGAGCAGTTCTTC.

This clone was picked up a small number of times. The chain links TRBV5-4 to TRBJ1-3; D is perhaps TRBD1 (6 bases). V shed 5 bases and J shed 0 bases, with 12 bases lying between them. CDR3 length equals 15 residues. Germline-derived CDR1 and CDR2 are SGHNT and YYREEE (reference sequence). The CDR3 region has the DNA TGTGCCAGCAGGACGGACAGCTCCTCTGGAAACACCATATATTTT. This sequence encodes CASRTDSSSGNTIYF.

The chain joins TRBV10-3 to TRBJ2-5, with D maybe TRBD2 (5 bases). V gave up 6 bases and J gave up 0 bases, with 8 bases separating them. Germline V gives CDR1 ENHRY, CDR2 SYGVKD. CDR3 length equals 13 residues. The CDR3 reads CAISHSDQETQYF. The CDR3 DNA is TGTGCCATCAGCCATAGCGACCAAGAGACCCAGTACTTC.

This clone was seen a handful of times. This chain links TRBV7-9 with TRBJ2-2, with 10 nucleotides matching TRBD1. Trimming at V came to 7 bases and at J to 7 bases, leaving 9 bases not matched to a gene. Per the germline V gene, CDR1 is SEHNR and CDR2 is FQNEAQ (reference sequence). There are 15 residues in the CDR3. Written as DNA, the CDR3 is TGTGCCAGCAACATCGACAGGGGGCCCGGCGGGGAGCTGTTTTTT. As protein: CASNIDRGPGGELFF.

This clone was found a few times. CDR3 in amino acids: CASSLAQGYRTEAFF. The CDR3 bases are TGCGCCAGCAGCTTGGCCCAGGGCTATCGCACTGAAGCTTTCTTT. The chain joins TRBV5-1 to TRBJ1-1, with a tentative D call TRBD1 (5 bases). This CDR3 has 15 residues. CDR1 SGHRS and CDR2 YFSETQ come from the germline V gene. V was pared by 0 bases and J by 4 bases, with 13 bases between.

This clone was seen a handful of times. The rearrangement joins TRBV7-2 to TRBJ2-7; weak D call: TRBD2 (5 bases). The CDR3 covers 15 residues. V gave up 5 bases and J gave up 3 bases, with 17 bases separating them. CDR1 is SGHTA and CDR2 is FQGNSA in the germline V gene. The CDR3 sequence: CASSPKGGNYYEQYF. CDR3 DNA: TGTGCCAGCAGCCCCAAAGGAGGTAATTACTACGAGCAGTACTTC. The full variable domain, rest sourced from reference TRBV7-2 and TRBJ2-7, is GAGVSQSPSNKVTEKGKDVELRCDPISGHTALYWYRQSLGQGLEFLIYFQGNSAPDKSGLPSDRFSAERTGGSVSTLTIQRTQQEDSAVYLCASSPKGGNYYEQYFGPGTRLTVT.

This clone was picked up a small number of times. The V and J genes are TRBV7-9 and TRBJ2-2; the D is unclear. Germline V gene lookup returns CDR1 SEHNR and CDR2 FQNEAQ (reference sequence). Deletions cut 4 bases from V and 2 bases from J, with 8 bases between. The CDR3 length is 14 residues. The DNA for the CDR3 is TGTGCCAGCAGCTCCCGGGCCAACACCGGGGAGCTGTTTTTT. Its translation: CASSSRANTGELFF.

This clone was seen more than once but under ten times. The V gene is TRBV29-1, the J gene TRBJ1-5; no clear D. CDR3 size: 14 residues. The germline CDR1 and CDR2 sequences are SQVTM and ANQGSEA. The ends were cut back, 4 bases at V and 6 bases at J, with 16 bases in the middle. The DNA for the CDR3 is TGCAGCGTTGTGGTAGGAAAGGAGGGTCAGCCCCAGCATTTT. Its protein is CSVVVGKEGQPQHF. Full variable domain (rest looked up from reference TRBV29-1 and TRBJ1-5): SAVISQKPSRDICQRGTSLTIQCQVDSQVTMMFWYRQQPGQSLTLIATANQGSEATYESGFVIDKFPISRPNLTFSTLTVSNMSPEDSSIYLCSVVVGKEGQPQHFGDGTRLSIL.

This chain joins TRBV9 and TRBJ1-6; D possibly corresponds to TRBD1 (6 bases). This CDR3 region has 14 residues. Germline V gene sequence: CDR1 SGDLS, CDR2 YYNGEE. V was clipped by 3 bases and J by 4 bases, with 8 bases between them. The CDR3 DNA follows: TGTGCCAGCAGCGCAGGGGTGTATAATTCACCCCTCCACTTT. Amino acid sequence: CASSAGVYNSPLHF.

CDR3 loop: CSVEGDSGNTIYF. In nucleotides, the CDR3 is TGCAGCGTTGAAGGGGACTCTGGAAACACCATATATTTT. The J gene is TRBJ1-3, the V gene TRBV29-1; D unresolved. Looked up from germline, CDR1 is SQVTM and CDR2 is ANQGSEA. The V end lost 1 base, the J end lost 0 bases, and 4 bases lay between the germline ends. The CDR3 covers 13 residues.

The table lists this clone with many counts. The chain carries TRBV7-6 and TRBJ2-3; D not certain. V dropped 6 bases and J dropped 2 bases, with 9 bases sitting between them. This CDR3 comprises 13 residues. Germline-derived CDR1 and CDR2 are SGHVS and FNYEAQ. CDR3 nucleotide sequence: TGTGCCAGCAGTTATAGTGCCACAGATACGCAGTATTTT. Translated: CASSYSATDTQYF.

The rearrangement joins TRBV28 to TRBJ2-2; a weak D match, TRBD2 (7 bases). Trimming shortened V by 8 bases and J by 6 bases, and 13 bases separated the two germline ends. This CDR3 has 13 amino acids. Germline loops: CDR1 MDHEN, CDR2 SYDVKM. Here the CDR3 DNA reads TGTGCCAGCGGGAGGGGGGACTCCGGGGAGCTGTTTTTT. As protein: CASGRGDSGELFF.

The chain recombines TRBV19 with TRBJ2-7; weak D call: TRBD2 (6 bases). Trimming stripped 10 bases from V and 3 bases from J, with 22 bases between. CDR1 is LNHDA, CDR2 SQIVND, per germline (reference sequence). There are 15 residues in the CDR3. CDR3 DNA sequence: TGTGCCACCACAGACATCAGATTGGGAGGCTACGAGCAGTACTTC. Translating it yields CATTDIRLGGYEQYF.

This clone was counted a few times. V and J are TRBV19 and TRBJ2-3; unclear D gene. V was cut by 4 bases and J by 1 base, with 9 bases left in between. The CDR3 is made up of 14 amino acids. Germline loops: CDR1 LNHDA, CDR2 SQIVND (reference sequence). The CDR3 is CASSSSRRTDTQYF. The CDR3 nucleotides are TGTGCCAGTAGTAGCAGCAGGCGCACAGATACGCAGTATTTT.

This clone showed up just a few times. This chain uses TRBV4-3 with TRBJ1-1; D remains unclear. Trimming removed 0 bases at V and 7 bases at J, with 9 bases between. The CDR3 is 13 amino acids. CDR1 is LGHNA, CDR2 YSLEER, per germline. CDR3 protein: CASSQEWAGEAFF. The CDR3 nucleotides are TGCGCCAGCAGCCAAGAATGGGCTGGTGAAGCTTTCTTT.

A few counts support this clone. In DNA, the CDR3 is TGTGCCAGCAGCCCTAGGACCAGAGCGAGCTATGGCTACACCTTC. It specifies CASSPRTRASYGYTF. J is TRBJ1-2 and V is TRBV11-2, with D unresolved. Germline V gene data show CDR1 as SGHAT and CDR2 as FQNNGV. V was cut by 5 bases and J by 4 bases, with 17 bases left in between. The CDR3 is 15 amino acids.

This clone was observed a few times. The chain is built from TRBV4-3 and TRBJ2-3; D unclear. The CDR3 has 15 residues. The germline V and J ends were trimmed by 4 bases and 3 bases, with 14 bases remaining between them. The germline gives CDR1 LGHNA, CDR2 YSLEER. CDR3 sequence (DNA): TGCGCCAGCAGCCCCAGCGCCCACGGGACAGATACGCAGTATTTT. It yields the protein CASSPSAHGTDTQYF.

The chain links TRBV6-5 to TRBJ2-4; D is uncertain. Trimming removed 6 bases at V and 3 bases at J, with 12 bases between. Germline V lookup: CDR1 MNHEY, CDR2 SVGAGI. The CDR3 totals 14 residues. As DNA, the CDR3 is TGTGCCAGCAGGGAAGTAAATGGCAAAAACATTCAGTACTTC. Encoded protein: CASREVNGKNIQYF.

The chain employs TRBV30 and TRBJ1-5; the D is unclear. CDR1 is GTSNPN and CDR2 is SVGIG in the germline V gene (reference sequence). The CDR3 has 13 amino acids. Trimming shortened V by 3 bases and J by 3 bases, and 9 bases separated the two germline ends. Here the CDR3 reads CAWRREFNQPQHF. For the CDR3, the DNA is TGTGCCTGGAGAAGGGAGTTCAATCAGCCCCAGCATTTT.

This clone was seen a few times. The V call is TRBV5-1, the J call TRBJ2-3; 13 bases fit TRBD2. The germline V gene has CDR1 SGHRS and CDR2 YFSETQ. This CDR3 is 15 amino acids long. The CDR3 here is CACFPGLAGEDTQYF. The CDR3 DNA sequence: TGCGCATGCTTCCCCGGACTAGCGGGGGAAGATACGCAGTATTTT.

This chain uses TRBV18 with TRBJ2-2, with D perhaps assigned TRBD1 or TRBD2 (5 bases each). V was pared by 3 bases and J by 6 bases, with 11 bases between. The CDR3 spans 14 residues. Germline V CDR1 and CDR2: KGHSH, LQKENI. The CDR3 DNA follows: TGTGCCAGCTCACCGGGGCTAGCCCCCGGGGAGCTGTTTTTT. Translation: CASSPGLAPGELFF.

CDR3 protein: CASSPRDSRDTQYF. In DNA, the CDR3 is TGTGCCAGCAGTCCCAGGGACAGCCGAGATACGCAGTATTTT. The chain uses TRBV27 and TRBJ2-3, with 7 positions matching TRBD1. Germline CDR1 and CDR2: MNHEY and SMNVEV (reference sequence). CDR3 size: 14 residues. J gave up 5 bases and V 5 bases, and 7 bases lay outside the gene matches.

This clone was seen at least ten times. This chain links TRBV4-1 with TRBJ2-3; D is undetermined. Germline V gene sequence: CDR1 MGHRA, CDR2 YSYEKL. V lost 1 base and J lost 4, with 6 bases in between. The CDR3 extends over 13 amino acids. The CDR3 DNA is TGCGCCAGCAGCCAAGTGGGGTCAGATACGCAGTATTTT. Amino acid sequence: CASSQVGSDTQYF.

This clone turned up a few times. This chain links TRBV4-2 with TRBJ2-1; maybe TRBD1 (6 bases). The V end lost 0 bases, the J end lost 5 bases, and 11 bases lay between the germline ends. The CDR3 runs to 15 residues. Germline V CDR1 and CDR2: LGHNA, YNFKEQ. The CDR3 DNA is TGTGCCAGCAGCCAAGAGGCACACAGGGACAATGAGCAGTTCTTC. Amino acid sequence: CASSQEAHRDNEQFF.

The V gene is TRBV4-2, the J gene TRBJ1-5, with unresolved D. Germline V gene lookup returns CDR1 LGHNA and CDR2 YNFKEQ. V gave up 0 bases and J gave up 5 bases, with 17 bases separating them. This CDR3 has 17 residues. The CDR3 reads CASSQDLHREGDQPQHF. CDR3 DNA: TGTGCCAGCAGCCAAGATCTTCATCGGGAGGGAGATCAGCCCCAGCATTTT.

This clone came up a few times. The gene calls are TRBV28 and TRBJ2-5, with no clear D. The CDR3 loop spans 17 amino acids. The V gene lost 3 bases and the J gene lost 4 bases, with 21 bases spanning the gap. Looked up from germline, CDR1 is MDHEN and CDR2 is SYDVKM. DNA for the CDR3: TGTGCCAGCAGTTTCGGTAGTCGGGTATTTGCGCGAGAGACCCAGTACTTC. It translates to CASSFGSRVFARETQYF.

This clone was seen repeatedly, ten times or more. Within the sample, other DNA sequences also encode this same CDR3. The J gene is TRBJ2-7, the V gene TRBV5-4; D may be TRBD1 (6 bases). Germline CDR1 is SGHNT and CDR2 is YYREEE (reference sequence). The V gene lost 1 base and the J gene lost 5 bases, with 10 bases spanning the gap. The CDR3 length is 13 residues. The CDR3 sequence: CASSLSGDHEQYF. CDR3 bases: TGTGCCAGCAGCTTGTCAGGGGACCACGAGCAGTACTTC.